One sample yielded the 21 T cell receptor beta chains listed below, sequenced in a study of regulatory T cells in long-lasting Graves disease. Relying on iRepertoire HTBI primers and Arm-PCR of CDR3 regions, the team built TCR beta libraries. TCRdb reprocessed the multiplex PCR reads via MiXCR and lists one record per CDR3 protein. The sample holds 350,000 to 450,000 distinct CDR3 sequences, 12% seen once. Time point specified: newly diagnosed GD, antithyroid drugs for less than 3 months. RNA from PBMCs was the source of the TCR library. The same specimen was also included in a second study, on T cells in Graves' hyperthyroidism and ophthalmopathy.

The sequencing used peripheral blood mononuclear cells (PBMCs), collected at new diagnosis, from a patient treated with antithyroid drugs. Every receptor here comes from a woman aged 18-29 years with Graves disease.

In its sample, this clonotype was seen many times. The chain carries TRBV20-1 and TRBJ2-1, with 10 bases identical to TRBD2. The CDR3 loop spans 17 amino acids. V was pared by 3 bases and J by 2 bases, with 10 bases of the junction left unmatched. CDR1 is DFQATT and CDR2 is SNEGSKA in the germline V gene (reference sequence). The CDR3 loop is CSASSLAGASAYNEQFF. In DNA, the CDR3 is TGCAGTGCTAGTAGTCTAGCGGGAGCCAGTGCCTACAATGAGCAGTTCTTC.

This clonotype was observed at least ten times. The chain uses TRBV11-3 and TRBJ2-2, with 7 bases matching TRBD1. The V gene's germline CDR1 is SGHNT and CDR2 YENEEA. The CDR3 loop spans 17 amino acids. V dropped 6 bases and J dropped 1; count of bases not matched to a gene: 11. CDR3: CASSPPPTGWNTGELFF. CDR3 DNA sequence: TGTGCCAGCAGTCCTCCTCCGACAGGGTGGAACACCGGGGAGCTGTTTTTT.

This clonotype was detected many times. This sequence joins TRBV28 and TRBJ2-3; no definite D call. Trimming cost V 8 bases and J 0 bases, with 12 bases left between them. Germline V CDR1 and CDR2: MDHEN, SYDVKM. This CDR3 spans 14 amino acids. The DNA for the CDR3 is TGTGCCAGCCTCCCCCCGGCTAGCACAGATACGCAGTATTTT. Amino acid sequence: CASLPPASTDTQYF.

With regard to this clonotype: This could be a read error, since a much larger clone is one nucleotide away. This chain's CDR3 is CASSPPRDGEAQYF. CDR3 DNA sequence: TGTGCCAGCAGTCCCCCCAGGGACGGGGAGGCCCAGTACTTC. The genes are TRBV12-3 or TRBV12-4 and TRBJ2-3; a weak D match, TRBD2 (6 bases). The assigned J gene may be wrong: the sequence end matches TRBJ2-5 better. This CDR3 spans 14 amino acids.

The chain is built from TRBV6-2 or TRBV6-3 and TRBJ1-2; tentatively, D is TRBD1 (5 bases). The germline gives CDR1 MNHEY, CDR2 SVGEGT. The V gene lost 8 bases and the J gene lost 5 bases, with 12 bases spanning the gap. The CDR3 contains 12 residues. The CDR3 region is CASSGRTYGYTF. The DNA for the CDR3 is TGTGCCAGCTCGGGGCGTACATATGGCTACACCTTC.

The chain couples TRBV25-1 to TRBJ2-1, with unresolved D. CDR3 size: 13 residues. Germline values: CDR1 MGHDK, CDR2 SYGVNS. Trimming took off 0 bases at V and 5 bases at J, with 5 bases between the two ends. The DNA for the CDR3 is TGTGCCAGCAGTGAATACCAGGACAATGAGCAGTTCTTC. Protein: CASSEYQDNEQFF.

This chain connects TRBV5-1 to TRBJ2-7; no clear D. The CDR3 is 14 amino acids. V shed 0 bases and J shed 6 bases, with 13 bases lying between them. Germline V gives CDR1 SGHRS, CDR2 YFSETQ. CDR3 loop: CASSLGPPSSEQYV. The CDR3 bases are TGCGCCAGCAGCTTGGGGCCCCCGTCAAGCGAGCAGTACGTC.

This clonotype was detected ten times or more. This chain uses TRBV28 with TRBJ2-5, with TRBD2 matching over 12 bases. The J segment lost 1 base and the V segment lost 5 bases, leaving 5 bases of the junction unmatched. CDR1 MDHEN and CDR2 SYDVKM come from the germline V gene. This CDR3 contains 16 residues. CDR3 region: CASSPPTSGGQETQYF. CDR3 nucleotide sequence: TGTGCCAGCAGTCCTCCGACTAGCGGGGGCCAAGAGACCCAGTACTTC.

The chain carries TRBV9 and TRBJ2-3, with D tentatively TRBD2 (6 bases). The CDR3 loop spans 13 amino acids. V was trimmed by 0 bases and J by 12 bases, leaving 14 bases between them. Germline loops: CDR1 SGDLS, CDR2 YYNGEE. Written as DNA, the CDR3 is TGTGCCAGCAGCGTAGACGGGGGTGCCATTCAGTATTTT. This translates into CASSVDGGAIQYF.

This clonotype has a count of ten or more. The V gene is TRBV19, the J gene TRBJ1-5; tentative D call: TRBD1 (6 bases). V gave up 5 bases and J gave up 13 bases, with 27 bases separating them. The CDR3 has 16 residues. In germline, CDR1 is LNHDA, CDR2 SQIVND (reference sequence). DNA for the CDR3: TGTGCCAGTAGTCACCTCGGGACACCTACAGAGAAACCACAGCATTTT. The encoded protein is CASSHLGTPTEKPQHF. Based on the CDR3 plus reference TRBV19 and TRBJ1-5, the full variable domain is DGGITQSPKYLFRKEGQNVTLSCEQNLNHDAMYWYRQDPGQGLRLIYYSQIVNDFQKGDIAEGYSVSREKKESFPLTVTSAQKNPTAFYLCASSHLGTPTEKPQHFGDGTRLSIL.

This clonotype was picked up a small number of times. This rearrangement joins TRBV7-3 to TRBJ2-7; D is ambiguous. Looked up from germline, CDR1 is SGHTA and CDR2 is FQGTGA. V was trimmed by 2 bases and J by 3 bases, leaving 5 bases between them. The CDR3 sequence is 12 residues long. CDR3 nucleotide sequence: TGTGCCAGCAGCTTAGGTGACTACGAGCAGTACGTC. As protein: CASSLGDYEQYV.

This clonotype was recorded many times. The chain has TRBV5-1 and TRBJ1-2, with TRBD1 matching over 7 bases. The V gene end was trimmed by 4 bases and the J gene end by 8 bases; junction bases not matched to a gene: 8. The CDR3 sequence is 13 residues long. Germline V gene sequence: CDR1 SGHRS, CDR2 YFSETQ. In DNA, the CDR3 is TGCGCCAGCAGCCCGGGACAGTTGGGCGGCTACACCTTC. Translating it yields CASSPGQLGGYTF.

This clonotype was recorded at least ten times. This chain's CDR3 is CASSGGGTFSGYTF. The CDR3 DNA reads TGCGCCAGCAGTGGGGGCGGCACGTTCAGCGGCTACACCTTC. The chain joins TRBV5-1 to TRBJ1-2, with D perhaps TRBD1 (6 bases). This CDR3 spans 14 amino acids. In germline, CDR1 is SGHRS, CDR2 YFSETQ. The V end was cut by 5 bases, the J end by 8 bases, with 19 bases between. Full variable domain (missing parts from reference TRBV5-1 and TRBJ1-2): KAGVTQTPRYLIKTRGQQVTLSCSPISGHRSVSWYQQTPGQGLQFLFEYFSETQRNKGNFPGRFSGRQFSNSRSEMNVSTLELGDSALYLCASSGGGTFSGYTFGSGTRLTVV.

In its sample, this clonotype was seen many times. The gene calls are TRBV6-5 and TRBJ2-7, with D maybe TRBD1 (6 bases). The CDR3 extends over 15 amino acids. Looked up from germline, CDR1 is MNHEY and CDR2 is SVGAGI. V was shortened by 0 bases and J by 4 bases, with 13 bases between the two germline ends. The CDR3 protein is CASSYSSRGTYEQYV. The CDR3 DNA reads TGTGCCAGCAGTTACTCCTCCAGGGGCACATACGAGCAGTACGTC.

In this sample, this clonotype turned up many times. V is TRBV7-2 and J is TRBJ1-2; D is unresolved. CDR3 size: 14 residues. The germline CDR1 and CDR2 sequences are SGHTA and FQGNSA. V shed 2 bases and J shed 2 bases, with 9 bases lying between them. The chain's CDR3 is CASSLLGPNYGYTF. CDR3 DNA: TGTGCCAGCAGCTTATTAGGGCCCAACTATGGCTACACCTTC.

This clonotype was recorded at least ten times. The V and J genes are TRBV20-1 and TRBJ2-2; a possible D gene is TRBD2 (6 bases). V lost 5 bases and J 1 base, leaving 11 bases between the germline ends. The V gene's germline CDR1 is DFQATT and CDR2 SNEGSKA (reference sequence). The CDR3 loop spans 14 amino acids. The CDR3 DNA reads as TGCAGTGCTCTCCGGGGACTGAACACCGGGGAGCTGTTTTTT. Translating gives CSALRGLNTGELFF.

At least ten counts were recorded for this clonotype. Possible read error: a much larger clone is one base away. The chain carries TRBV12-3 or TRBV12-4 and TRBJ1-1, with TRBD1 as a possible D gene (5 bases). V was clipped by 6 bases and J by 1 base, with 9 bases between them. The CDR3 contains 13 residues. The CDR3 DNA reads TGTGCCAGCAGCCCGGGACGGAACACTGAAGCTTTCTTT. Translating it yields CASSPGRNTEAFF.

There are a few counts of this clonotype. The chain's CDR3 is CATSPTSGERYNEQFF. The DNA of the CDR3 is TGTGCCACCAGTCCTACTAGCGGGGAACGCTACAATGAGCAGTTCTTC. V and J are TRBV15 and TRBJ2-1; 10 nucleotides align to TRBD2. V shed 6 bases and J 3 bases; nucleotides not matched to a gene: 8. The CDR3 has 16 amino acids. Germline V lookup: CDR1 LNHNV, CDR2 YYDKDF (reference sequence).

J is TRBJ1-2 and V is TRBV7-9; TRBD1 agrees at 9 bases. CDR1 and CDR2 (germline): SEHNR, FQNEAQ (reference sequence). The CDR3 length is 16 residues. After removal of 4 bases from V and 3 bases from J, the junction contained 9 bases not matched to a gene. The CDR3 protein is CASSWGQGESDYGYTF. CDR3 sequence (DNA): TGTGCCAGCAGCTGGGGACAGGGAGAGTCGGACTATGGCTACACCTTC.

This clonotype was found many times. This rearrangement joins TRBV27 to TRBJ2-4; tentatively, D is TRBD1 (6 bases). The V gene's germline CDR1 is MNHEY and CDR2 SMNVEV (reference sequence). V was pared by 6 bases and J by 8 bases, with 14 bases between. This CDR3 comprises 13 residues. CDR3 nucleotide sequence: TGTGCCAGCAGCCGGGACATCGGAGACATTCAGTACTTC. This codes for CASSRDIGDIQYF.

Only a few counts were recorded for this clonotype. The chain employs TRBV6-1 and TRBJ1-3, with D unresolved. Germline V CDR1 and CDR2: MNHNS, SASEGT. V lost 6 bases, J lost 8 bases, and 8 bases lay in between. The CDR3 length is 11 residues. CDR3 loop: CASSQGYTIYF. CDR3 DNA: TGTGCCAGCAGCCAAGGGTACACCATATATTTT.